Below are 27 T cell receptor beta chains sequenced from a single sample in a study of blood T cell repertoires in COVID-19. TCRdb's copy holds only in-frame clones and misses some; the assay was immunoSEQ multiplex PCR. The sample includes roughly 240,000 clones, roughly 85% seen only once; the top ten take about 8.2%. Sample: PBMCs or T cells enriched from blood (not recorded which). These receptors were collected from a woman between 45 and 60 years old with acute COVID-19.

On this clone itself: At one boundary the junction diverges from the germline segment, which might be a read error. The rearrangement links TRBV4-3 to TRBJ1-1; perhaps TRBD1 as D (6 bases). The CDR3 sequence is 9 residues long. CDR1 is LGHNA and CDR2 is YSLEER in the germline V gene. Here the CDR3 DNA reads TGCGCCAGCAGCCAAGAGGGGGCGTTT. This gives the protein CASSQEGAF.

The rearrangement joins TRBV4-2 to TRBJ1-1, with 9 bases lining up with TRBD1. The CDR3 contains 16 residues. The ends lost 4 bases at V and 5 bases at J; junction bases unmatched: 11. Germline V CDR1 and CDR2: LGHNA, YNFKEQ. The CDR3 region has the DNA TGTGCCAGCAGCCCCCGATTGACAGGGACAGGGACTGAAGCTTTCTTT. Residues: CASSPRLTGTGTEAFF.

The genes are TRBV9 and TRBJ1-1; possibly TRBD1 for D (5 bases). V lost 4 bases and J 1 base, leaving 8 bases between the germline ends. Germline-derived CDR1 and CDR2 are SGDLS and YYNGEE. The CDR3 extends over 13 amino acids. CDR3 coding DNA: TGTGCCAGCAGCACAGGACAGAACACTGAAGCTTTCTTT. This sequence encodes CASSTGQNTEAFF.

The V gene is TRBV18, the J gene TRBJ2-1, with a possible D match to TRBD1 (6 bases). There are 15 residues in the CDR3. Looked up from germline, CDR1 is KGHSH and CDR2 is LQKENI. Trimming stripped 2 bases from V and 0 bases from J, with 8 bases between. The CDR3 protein is CASSPVDSSYNEQFF. The CDR3 bases are TGTGCCAGCTCACCAGTGGACAGCTCCTACAATGAGCAGTTCTTC.

The J gene is TRBJ2-7, the V gene TRBV7-2; TRBD1 matches at 8 bases. Trimming took 5 bases from V and 2 from J; bases not matched to a gene: 8. Germline V CDR1 and CDR2: SGHTA, FQGNSA. This CDR3 comprises 15 residues. The CDR3 reads CASSLDRGATYEQYF. In DNA form, the CDR3 reads TGTGCCAGCAGCCTCGACAGGGGAGCGACCTACGAGCAGTACTTC.

This chain connects TRBV19 to TRBJ1-5; no definite D call. Germline V gene sequence: CDR1 LNHDA, CDR2 SQIVND (reference sequence). This CDR3 has 12 amino acids. V lost 5 bases, J lost 4 bases, and 6 bases lay in between. DNA of the CDR3: TGTGCCAGTAGTCCTCAGAATCAGCCCCAGCATTTT. Translation gives CASSPQNQPQHF. The variable domain in full, with the rest retrieved from reference TRBV19 and TRBJ1-5, is DGGITQSPKYLFRKEGQNVTLSCEQNLNHDAMYWYRQDPGQGLRLIYYSQIVNDFQKGDIAEGYSVSREKKESFPLTVTSAQKNPTAFYLCASSPQNQPQHFGDGTRLSIL.

The V and J genes are TRBV7-9 and TRBJ1-2; 9 positions agree with TRBD1. The CDR3 spans 16 residues. J gave up 8 bases and V 2 bases, and 12 bases lay outside the gene matches. The germline V gene encodes CDR1 SEHNR and CDR2 FQNEAQ (reference sequence). CDR3 coding DNA: TGTGCCAGCAGCTTAAGTGGGACAGGGCTTGCGTACGGCTACACCTTC. Translated: CASSLSGTGLAYGYTF.

This clone was observed a few times. The chain couples TRBV12-3 or TRBV12-4 to TRBJ1-2, with D unclear. The CDR3 contains 13 residues. The V end lost 7 bases, the J end lost 2 bases, and 11 bases lay between the germline ends. The CDR3 DNA reads TGTGCCAGCACTATGTATAACAACTATGGCTACACCTTC. This translates into CASTMYNNYGYTF.

V usage is TRBV5-1 and J usage is TRBJ1-2; weak D call: TRBD1 (6 bases). V shed 4 bases and J shed 5 bases, with 15 bases lying between them. The germline CDR1 and CDR2 sequences are SGHRS and YFSETQ. There are 14 residues in the CDR3. DNA of the CDR3: TGCGCCAGCAGCCTCGACCGGGACACATATGGCTACACCTTC. Amino acid sequence: CASSLDRDTYGYTF.

This clone appeared a few times. The chain links TRBV3-1 (or the pseudogene TRBV3-2) to TRBJ1-6; 7 bases fit TRBD1. The CDR3 loop spans 14 amino acids. CDR1 is LGHDT and CDR2 is YNNKEL in the germline V gene (reference sequence). The V gene end was trimmed by 1 base and the J gene end by 7 bases; junction bases not matched to a gene: 1. The CDR3 coding sequence is TGTGCCAGCAGCCAAGTGGACAGGAATTCACCCCTCCACTTT. The encoded protein is CASSQVDRNSPLHF.

This clone appeared once. A junction boundary mismatches the germline segment, possibly from a read error. The chain couples TRBV9 to TRBJ1-1; D is unclear. CDR1 and CDR2 (germline): SGDLS, YYNGEE. The CDR3 runs to 15 residues. CDR3 in DNA: TGTGCCAGCACCGTAGGGCAGAACATGAACACTGAAGCTTTCTTT. Protein product: CASTVGQNMNTEAFF.

The gene calls are TRBV27 and TRBJ1-4, with 10 nucleotides matching TRBD1. The CDR3 runs to 15 residues. V lost 6 bases, J lost 6 bases, and 7 bases stayed unmatched. CDR1 MNHEY and CDR2 SMNVEV come from the germline V gene (reference sequence). The CDR3: CASRRTGTGDEKLFF. In nucleotides, the CDR3 is TGTGCCAGCAGGCGGACCGGGACAGGGGATGAAAAACTGTTTTTT.

The V gene is TRBV6-1, the J gene TRBJ1-2; 7 bases line up with TRBD1. The germline V gene encodes CDR1 MNHNS and CDR2 SASEGT. Trimming at V came to 2 bases and at J to 4 bases, leaving 7 bases not matched to a gene. The CDR3 has 15 amino acids. The CDR3 nucleotides read TGTGCCAGCAGTGAAATGTCGACAGGGCCCTATGGCTACACCTTC. Translation gives CASSEMSTGPYGYTF.

The chain employs TRBV6-2 or TRBV6-3 and TRBJ2-1; 8 nucleotides line up with TRBD2. Per germline, CDR1 MNHEY and CDR2 SVGEGT. The CDR3 sequence is 14 residues long. Losses at the gene ends were 0 bases for V and 10 bases for J; bases not matched to a gene: 5. The CDR3 sequence is CASSYSGLVGEQFF. The CDR3 DNA sequence: TGTGCCAGCAGTTACTCGGGACTAGTAGGAGAGCAGTTCTTC.

The chain recombines TRBV20-1 with TRBJ2-2, with no clear D. V lost 3 bases, J lost 2 bases, and 13 bases lay in between. CDR1 DFQATT and CDR2 SNEGSKA come from the germline V gene (reference sequence). CDR3 length: 15 amino acids. CDR3 nucleotide sequence: TGCAGTGCTAGTCCCCAGGCACTTAACACCGGGGAGCTGTTTTTT. Protein: CSASPQALNTGELFF.

The J gene is TRBJ1-3, the V gene TRBV11-2, with 9 bases matching TRBD1. The junction had 6 bases not matched to a gene; V was cut back by 5 bases and J by 1 base. Germline values: CDR1 SGHAT, CDR2 FQNNGV. This CDR3 is built from 16 residues. The CDR3 nucleotides are TGTGCCAGCAGCCAAACAGGGGGCGTATCTGGAAACACCATATATTTT. Amino acid sequence: CASSQTGGVSGNTIYF.

V usage is TRBV2 and J usage is TRBJ2-7, with 8 bases that match TRBD1. The CDR3 contains 15 residues. The trim removed 6 bases at V and 2 bases at J, leaving 9 bases unmatched. CDR1 is SNHLY, CDR2 FYNNEI, per germline. CDR3 bases: TGTGCCAGCAGACCTCAGGGGGCGCTTGCCTACGAGCAGTACTTC. As protein: CASRPQGALAYEQYF.

The rearrangement joins TRBV19 to TRBJ1-2; D uncertain. CDR1 LNHDA and CDR2 SQIVND come from the germline V gene (reference sequence). The ends were cut back, 5 bases at V and 3 bases at J, with 10 bases in the middle. The CDR3 is 13 amino acids. CDR3 sequence: CASSPSRDYGYTF. The CDR3 nucleotides read TGTGCCAGTAGTCCTTCGAGGGACTATGGCTACACCTTC.

V is TRBV4-2 and J is TRBJ2-1; tentative D call: TRBD1 (5 bases). Germline assignment: CDR1 LGHNA and CDR2 YNFKEQ. The CDR3 is made up of 14 amino acids. Trimming removed 1 base from V and 10 bases from J, with 14 bases in between. Written as DNA, the CDR3 is TGTGCCAGCAGCCAAGTCGATGGGGCGGAGGAGCAGTTCTTC. Its translation: CASSQVDGAEEQFF.

This clone showed up just once. The chain employs TRBV29-1 and TRBJ1-1; 9 nucleotides agree with TRBD1. Germline loops: CDR1 SQVTM, CDR2 ANQGSEA. This CDR3 region has 15 residues. V lost 7 bases, J lost 10 bases, and 19 bases stayed unmatched. CDR3 bases: TGCAGCGCGCCGTTGGGGGACAGGGCGAAGAGGGGAGCTTTCTTT. This codes for CSAPLGDRAKRGAFF.

The chain couples TRBV5-4 to TRBJ1-3; D not certain. This CDR3 region has 13 residues. Looked up from germline, CDR1 is SGHNT and CDR2 is YYREEE (reference sequence). V lost 4 bases and J lost 5, with 10 bases in between. The CDR3 DNA follows: TGTGCCAGCAGCAATTCGGGAAGAAACACCATATATTTT. Amino acids: CASSNSGRNTIYF. Complete variable domain (other parts from reference TRBV5-4 and TRBJ1-3): ETGVTQSPTHLIKTRGQQVTLRCSSQSGHNTVSWYQQALGQGPQFIFQYYREEENGRGNFPPRFSGLQFPNYSSELNVNALELDDSALYLCASSNSGRNTIYFGEGSWLTVV.

The rearrangement uses TRBV7-9 and TRBJ1-1; D is undetermined. The CDR3 length is 13 residues. Looked up from germline, CDR1 is SEHNR and CDR2 is FQNEAQ (reference sequence). V lost 6 bases to trimming and J lost 3 bases, with 11 bases between them. CDR3 in DNA: TGTGCCAGCAGTGAAAGGGAGTACACTGAAGCTTTCTTT. Its protein product is CASSEREYTEAFF.

Here the CDR3 DNA reads TGTGCCAGCAGCCGCTCGGGACAGGGGGGGCAGTACTTC. This translates into CASSRSGQGGQYF. The chain recombines TRBV6-2 or TRBV6-3 with TRBJ2-7; 11 bases map to TRBD1. The germline gives CDR1 MNHEY, CDR2 SVGEGT. V was pared by 6 bases and J by 9 bases, with 7 bases of the junction left unmatched. The CDR3 contains 13 residues.

The gene calls are TRBV3-1 (or the pseudogene TRBV3-2) and TRBJ2-5; 9 nucleotides match TRBD1. Germline V CDR1 and CDR2: LGHDT, YNNKEL (reference sequence). CDR3 length: 20 residues. V dropped 0 bases and J dropped 5; count of bases not matched to a gene: 19. CDR3 in amino acids: CASSQDNAGQGVEGSETQYF. The CDR3, as DNA: TGTGCCAGCAGCCAAGATAATGCGGGACAGGGCGTAGAGGGTTCGGAGACCCAGTACTTC.

This chain joins TRBV19 and TRBJ1-1; D may be TRBD1 (6 bases). V lost 3 bases to trimming and J lost 0 bases, with 14 bases between them. This CDR3 comprises 16 residues. Germline V gives CDR1 LNHDA, CDR2 SQIVND (reference sequence). CDR3 sequence reads: CASSISGQRMNTEAFF. Written as DNA, the CDR3 is TGTGCCAGTAGTATTTCTGGACAGAGGATGAACACTGAAGCTTTCTTT.

The V call is TRBV6-5, the J call TRBJ1-1; 9 bases line up with TRBD1. This CDR3 region has 15 residues. Germline-derived CDR1 and CDR2 are MNHEY and SVGAGI. The J segment lost 4 bases and the V segment lost 6 bases, leaving 9 bases of the junction unmatched. For the CDR3, the DNA is TGTGCCAGCAGGGACAGGGGACGCGGGAGCACTGAAGCTTTCTTT. Its protein is CASRDRGRGSTEAFF.

Of note for this clone: Other nucleotide sequences from this sample produce the same CDR3. The V and J genes are TRBV19 and TRBJ1-2, with D possibly being TRBD1 (5 bases). This CDR3 contains 14 residues. The germline V gene has CDR1 LNHDA and CDR2 SQIVND (reference sequence). V gave up 3 bases and J gave up 1 base, with 9 bases separating them. For the CDR3, the DNA is TGTGCCAGTAGTATCGACAGAGGTAACTATGGCTACACCTTC. Translation: CASSIDRGNYGYTF.